The entry that follows covers one TCR beta chain sequence. Its target is not known. One entry per CDR3 protein, called by TCRdb with MiXCR from the reads. The repertoire holds about 830,000 distinct CDR3 sequences, with approximately 29% as singletons. The CDR3 sequence is 14 residues long. CDR1 and CDR2 from the germline V gene are MGHRA and YSYEKL. The V end lost 0 bases, the J end lost 5 bases, and 8 bases lay between the germline ends. This sample is part of a study of T cell repertoires in cytomegalovirus infection. Study context: Epitope selection comprised recently identified HLA-C-restricted CMV epitopes and well-studied HLA-B-restricted CMV epitopes.

Findings and caveats of the study: The ex vivo response showed dominance by HLA-C-restricted CMV-specific TCR beta clonotypes. Of the TCR beta families, the public ones yielded a cumulative frequency that identified carriers of CMV plus the relevant HLA.

This sample comprised cultured CD8+ T cells from PBMCs, obtained from culture after CMV antigen stimulation. This clonotype was obtained from a human donor in good health (CMV status not recorded). Some clones in this sample may be carry-over from other donors' samples. V is TRBV4-1 and J is TRBJ1-5; no firm D call. The CDR3 loop reads CASSQDPEDQPQHF. The CDR3 DNA reads as TGCGCCAGCAGCCAAGATCCCGAAGATCAGCCCCAGCATTTT.